What follows describes a single T cell receptor beta chain. The target of this receptor is not known. No clone much larger than this one lies a single base away; base qualities are absent. This record comes from a study of blood T cell repertoires in COVID-19 (dated by TCRdb to 2020 to 2021). Some background on the complete study: Collaborator samples came from the United States, Italy and Spain and covered acute and convalescent phases of COVID-19. The prospective study material was composed of cDNA or gDNA derived from T cells, B-cell-depleted T cells, or PBMCs. Subjects who had been exposed to COVID-19, were actively infected with it, or had recovered from it provided the deeply sampled blood TCRbeta repertoires that made up the dataset. The repertoires were released in a freely available public database intended as a resource for research on the immune response to SARS-CoV-2. The samples were drawn from two sources: the first 160 participants of the ongoing ImmuneRACE study, and 950 to 1,500 subjects contributed by 6 global collaborators. Sample metadata almost always included a de-identified subject ID, COVID-19 status, age in years and sex. Where available, HLA class I and class II types were obtained from metadata supplied by the sample provider rather than from assay-based typing. Findings and caveats that apply to the study as a whole: How much clinical and demographic metadata was included differed by source and by participant, and the metadata was provided uncurated.

Enrolling through a virtual design, the prospective study's participants ranged in age from roughly 18 to 90 years and lived across roughly 24 United States geographic areas. To assign participants to cohorts, the prospective study relied on clinical history that participants themselves reported in a screening survey and a study questionnaire. For ImmuneRACE Cohort 3, a participant was defined as recovered based on two consecutive negative NP/OP PCR tests, clearance by a healthcare professional, or resolution of symptoms. Each participant in the prospective study had whole blood, serum and a nasopharyngeal or oropharyngeal swab collected by mobile phlebotomists. Over a roughly two-month period, participants in the prospective study had the option of providing additional blood draws and questionnaires. Before DNA extraction, blood samples from the prospective study were shipped at room temperature or frozen.

The immunoSEQ Assay, a bias-controlled multiplex PCR, was used to amplify TCRbeta CDR3 regions from genomic DNA. The original methods were these. Within the assay, amplification of reference gene primers was used to estimate how many nucleated cells each sample contained. To quantify the absolute abundance of each unique TCRbeta CDR3 rearrangement, sequence reads were collapsed and filtered. For each sample, productive Simpson clonality was calculated as the square root of Simpson's diversity index across productive rearrangements. TCRdb retrieved this table from immuneACCESS and kept in-frame rearrangements only. Not all clones are present; in checked studies, unresolved V genes account for under half, and no reason is known for the remainder. The V and J calls and clone size are taken from that table; D and trimming were inferred from the DNA. This sample lists approximately 170,000 clones; just over 85% were detected once. In total, the top ten clones hold 9% of the sample.

The sequence derives from a woman aged 18-29 years who had recovered from COVID-19. Sequencing input: PBMCs or T cells enriched from blood (not recorded which).

The DNA is as follows: TGTGCCACCAGCAGGGAGACAGGGGGTCGTGGTGGCTACACCTTC. Translation gives CATSRETGGRGGYTF. The chain employs TRBV15 and TRBJ1-2, with TRBD1 identical over 9 junction bases. Sequences LNHNV (CDR1) and YYDKDF (CDR2) are obtained from the germline V gene (reference sequence). From cysteine to phenylalanine, the CDR3 is 15 amino acids long. Here the CDR3 DNA is all that survives: 45 bases in frame from base 1. The junction shows trimming of 3 bases on V and 7 bases on J, and the gene matches do not reach 9 bases of it.